This T cell receptor beta chain was identified in a study of CD8 T cells in ankylosing spondylitis. Findings of the study overall: A motif of fewer than ten highly homologous TCR beta variants was seen as apparently characteristic of ankylosing spondylitis blood. Earlier authors reported some of these motif variants in reactive arthritis synovial fluid and blood. The authors reported significant enrichment of disease-linked clones in matched ankylosing spondylitis synovial fluid.

Quantitative 5'-RACE with molecular barcodes generated TCR beta libraries. MiXCR, run by TCRdb on the 5' RACE reads, gives a single entry per CDR3 protein. The sample records 350,000 or so distinct CDR3 sequences, over 12% being singletons. V lost 1 base to trimming and J lost 3 bases; unmatched junction nucleotides: 8. Germline V lookup: CDR1 LGHNA, CDR2 YNFKEQ. The CDR3 consists of 16 residues. The sample holds a few counts of this clonotype. What it recognizes is unknown. Source material: blood, either unsorted or a sorted T cell fraction (not recorded which). The clonotype was recovered from a male donor with ankylosing spondylitis or in good health (not recorded which). The chain recombines TRBV4-2 with TRBJ1-2, with 7 bases identical to TRBD1. The CDR3: CASSQGLQGRYYGYTF. The DNA of the CDR3 is TGTGCCAGCAGCCAAGGATTACAGGGGAGGTACTATGGCTACACCTTC.